This entry features one T cell receptor (beta chain) sequence. Antigen unknown. A sample-barcoded 5' primer and a J-beta primer mix were used in a second PCR of roughly 7 to 11 cycles. A template-switch adaptor containing 12 random nucleotides labeled each cDNA molecule. TCRdb processed the 5' RACE reads anew with MiXCR; each CDR3 protein has one entry. Found here are roughly 800,000 distinct CDR3 sequences, 58% of them singletons; the top ten hold 22%. Germline CDR1 SGDLS, CDR2 YYNGEE. Trimming took 2 bases from V and 7 from J, leaving 18 bases between them. The CDR3 contains 16 residues. The data were taken from a study of blood T cells in healthy people across ages. Notes on the study in general: Nothing was known about donor CMV status, and this possibly confounded expanded clonotype changes. Unsorted PBMC material precluded a definitive naive versus antigen-experienced comparison.

This TCR derives from a man younger than 45 in good health. The genes are TRBV9 and TRBJ2-2; tentatively, D is TRBD2 (6 bases). Specimen: blood. CDR3 nucleotides: TGTGCCAGCAGCGTCGGCGGTGGGGCGGGAATCGGGGAGCTGTTTTTT. Its protein product is CASSVGGGAGIGELFF.